The clone carrying this TCR beta chain showed up many times. Its antigen is as yet unknown. cDNA synthesis was performed by 5'RACE with 10-nucleotide random UMIs. TCRdb used MiXCR to reprocess the 5' RACE reads, holding one entry per CDR3 protein. The top ten hold just over 20% of the sample, which has fewer than 20,000 distinct CDR3 sequences, 3% to 3.5% seen once. This sample is part of a study of neurological immune-mediated disorders. Study-wide findings and caveats: The study found the most TCR clonal expansion in HTLV-1-associated myelopathy and the least in multiple sclerosis, below healthy controls.

The study drew its healthy controls from blood bank volunteers in Maryland, USA. The sorted libraries took roughly 990,000 CD4+ or CD8+ T cells. Germline assignment: CDR1 LGHNA and CDR2 YNFKEQ. V was trimmed by 1 base and J by 1 base, leaving 10 bases between them. CDR3 length: 15 residues. This chain links TRBV4-2 with TRBJ1-1; D remains unclear. The source material was CD8+ T cells from blood. The receptor was derived from a woman aged 35 to 49 in good health. DNA of the CDR3: TGTGCCAGCAGCCAAGTTACGGTCGAGAACACTGAAGCTTTCTTT. As protein: CASSQVTVENTEAFF.